These 8 T cell receptor beta chains were sequenced from one sample in a study of T-cell memory formation after mild COVID-19. TCRdb called the 5' RACE reads again in MiXCR, with one record for every CDR3 protein. The table includes some 330,000 distinct CDR3 sequences, around a fifth detected once. The sequenced material came from PBMCs or a T cell subset sorted from them (not recorded which). Receptor source: an adult woman who had mild COVID-19 (a few samples of this study predate the infection). Cell type and time point are not known.

The table lists this clonotype with a few counts. The rearrangement uses TRBV6-1 and TRBJ1-4; D not resolved. The V and J ends lost 8 bases and 10 bases respectively, with 8 bases between them. CDR3 length: 10 amino acids. CDR1 and CDR2 (germline): MNHNS, SASEGT. In DNA, the CDR3 is TGTGCCAGCTTGGATTTAAAACTGTTTTTT. This sequence encodes CASLDLKLFF.

The gene calls are TRBV27 and TRBJ2-7, with D uncertain. V was shortened by 0 bases and J by 4 bases, with 13 bases between the two germline ends. The CDR3 runs 15 residues. Germline CDR1 and CDR2: MNHEY and SMNVEV (reference sequence). CDR3 in DNA: TGTGCCAGCAGTTTATCGGCTGGCAGCGTTTACGAGCAGTACTTC. Translating it yields CASSLSAGSVYEQYF.

This clonotype was observed a few times. The chain joins TRBV5-6 to TRBJ1-1; no reliable D call. The V end was cut by 1 base, the J end by 1 base, with 14 bases between. Germline V lookup: CDR1 SGHDT, CDR2 YYEEEE. The CDR3 contains 16 residues. CDR3 nucleotide sequence: TGTGCCAGCAGCTTGCCGGACTCCGGAGCGAACACTGAAGCTTTCTTT. It yields the protein CASSLPDSGANTEAFF.

In this sample, this clonotype turned up a few times. The chain couples TRBV4-1 to TRBJ1-1; no definite D call. Looked up from germline, CDR1 is MGHRA and CDR2 is YSYEKL. The germline V and J ends were trimmed by 4 bases and 6 bases, with 15 bases remaining between them. The CDR3 covers 14 residues. CDR3 in DNA: TGCGCCAGCAGCCCGACTTCCGGTTCCTCTGAAGCTTTCTTT. This encodes CASSPTSGSSEAFF.

The CDR3 DNA is TGTGCCAGCAGCTCCCTTTTGGGGGCTGGCGGGAACCCAGGGGGCGATACGCAGTATTTT. Residues: CASSSLLGAGGNPGGDTQYF. This rearrangement joins TRBV6-5 to TRBJ2-3, with TRBD1 matching over 8 bases. The CDR3 has 20 residues. Per the germline V gene, CDR1 is MNHEY and CDR2 is SVGAGI. With V trimmed by 6 bases and J by 6 bases, 26 bases remained unmatched.

Of note for this clonotype: The junction does not match germline at one end; this may be a read error. The chain has TRBV10-3 and TRBJ2-3; 9 bases agree with TRBD2. The germline CDR1 and CDR2 sequences are ENHRY and SYGVKD. This CDR3 contains 14 residues. As DNA, the CDR3 is TGTGCCAGCAGTAGCGGGAGTATCACAGATACGCAGTATTTT. It translates to CASSSGSITDTQYF.

This chain uses TRBV10-3 with TRBJ2-7; D not resolved. Germline values: CDR1 ENHRY, CDR2 SYGVKD. The CDR3 runs to 15 residues. Trimming stripped 0 bases from V and 6 bases from J, with 15 bases between. For the CDR3, the DNA is TGTGCCATCAGTGAGTCGGTCCAGTACCCCGCCGAGCAGTACTTC. Translating it yields CAISESVQYPAEQYF.

CDR3 coding DNA: TGTGCCAGCAGTTACCAGGGTCCCTACGAGCAGTACTTC. Residues: CASSYQGPYEQYF. The chain employs TRBV6-6 and TRBJ2-7; possibly TRBD1 for D (5 bases). There are 13 residues in the CDR3. Looked up from germline, CDR1 is MNHNY and CDR2 is SVGAGI (reference sequence). The V and J ends lost 2 bases and 2 bases respectively, with 7 bases between them.